This T cell receptor beta chain originates from a study of T-cell memory formation after mild COVID-19. Points from the study as a whole: CD4/CD8 balance held among clones contracting day 15 to 85, and later expanders leaned CD4+. Memory from before infection featured some responding clones, which suggests cross-reactive memory joined. The study found contracting CD4+ clones mainly in CM and EM and contracting CD8+ clones in EMRA.

A 5'RACE reaction primed in the constant segment made cDNA libraries of TCR alpha and TCR beta, and these carried sample barcodes and UMIs. In TCRdb, the 5' RACE reads were re-called with MiXCR into one record per CDR3 protein. The table lists about 39,000 distinct CDR3 sequences, 6% to 7.5% of them singletons. V shed 5 bases and J 0 bases; nucleotides not matched to a gene: 6. Germline assignment: CDR1 SGHRS and CDR2 YFSETQ. The CDR3 sequence is 16 residues long. Only a few counts were recorded for this clonotype. Its antigen is still unknown. Sequenced sample: PBMCs or a T cell subset sorted from them (not recorded which). The receptor comes from an adult who had mild COVID-19 (a few samples of this study predate the infection). Cell type and time point are not known. The rearrangement uses TRBV5-1 and TRBJ2-3; TRBD2 aligns across 10 bases. Here the CDR3 DNA reads TGCGCCAGCAGGCAACTAGCGGGAATTAGCACAGATACGCAGTATTTT. Translating gives CASRQLAGISTDTQYF.